This T cell receptor beta chain emerged from a study of T cells in Graves' hyperthyroidism and ophthalmopathy. Overall study results and limits: Through a model of 13 V-J features, ophthalmopathy was separated from stable hyperthyroidism.

About this clonotype itself: Its cognate antigen is unknown.

With a duration under 2 months, the hyperthyroidism was newly diagnosed in patients aged 18 to 65. Amplification of TCR beta CDR3 regions was performed using RNA transcripts as template. TCR CDR3 regions were first amplified by RT-PCR with HTBI primers. TCRdb independently ran MiXCR on the multiplex PCR reads; one entry per CDR3 protein. Of approximately 530,000 distinct CDR3 sequences in the sample, 16% were seen once. CDR3 length equals 13 residues. V was pared by 5 bases and J by 7 bases, with 15 bases between. Germline assignment: CDR1 SEHNR and CDR2 FQNEAQ (reference sequence). This chain uses TRBV7-9 with TRBJ2-7, with a tentative D call TRBD1 (5 bases). The sample comprised blood. The sequence derives from a woman under 30 with Graves' hyperthyroidism. The CDR3 region is CASSPGPGNEQYF. For the CDR3, the DNA is TGTGCCAGCAGCCCAGGTCCAGGGAATGAGCAGTACTTC. Full variable domain (rest looked up from reference TRBV7-9 and TRBJ2-7): DTGVSQNPRHKITKRGQNVTFRCDPISEHNRLYWYRQTLGQGPEFLTYFQNEAQLEKSRLLSDRFSAERPKGSFSTLEIQRTEQGDSAMYLCASSPGPGNEQYFGPGTRLTVT.